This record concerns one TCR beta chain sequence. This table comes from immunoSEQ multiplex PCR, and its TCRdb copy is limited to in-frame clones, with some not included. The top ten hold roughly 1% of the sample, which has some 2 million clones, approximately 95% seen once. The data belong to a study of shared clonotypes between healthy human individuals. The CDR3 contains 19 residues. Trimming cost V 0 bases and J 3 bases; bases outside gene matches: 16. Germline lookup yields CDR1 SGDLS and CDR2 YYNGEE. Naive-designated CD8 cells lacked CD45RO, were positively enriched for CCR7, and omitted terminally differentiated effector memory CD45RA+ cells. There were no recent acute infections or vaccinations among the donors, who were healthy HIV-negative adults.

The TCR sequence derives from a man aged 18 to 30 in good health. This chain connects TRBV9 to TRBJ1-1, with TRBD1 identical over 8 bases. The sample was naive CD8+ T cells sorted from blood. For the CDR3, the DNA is TGTGCCAGCAGCGTAGGAATTGGGACAGGAGTCCTCACGGACACTGAAGCTTTCTTT. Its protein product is CASSVGIGTGVLTDTEAFF.